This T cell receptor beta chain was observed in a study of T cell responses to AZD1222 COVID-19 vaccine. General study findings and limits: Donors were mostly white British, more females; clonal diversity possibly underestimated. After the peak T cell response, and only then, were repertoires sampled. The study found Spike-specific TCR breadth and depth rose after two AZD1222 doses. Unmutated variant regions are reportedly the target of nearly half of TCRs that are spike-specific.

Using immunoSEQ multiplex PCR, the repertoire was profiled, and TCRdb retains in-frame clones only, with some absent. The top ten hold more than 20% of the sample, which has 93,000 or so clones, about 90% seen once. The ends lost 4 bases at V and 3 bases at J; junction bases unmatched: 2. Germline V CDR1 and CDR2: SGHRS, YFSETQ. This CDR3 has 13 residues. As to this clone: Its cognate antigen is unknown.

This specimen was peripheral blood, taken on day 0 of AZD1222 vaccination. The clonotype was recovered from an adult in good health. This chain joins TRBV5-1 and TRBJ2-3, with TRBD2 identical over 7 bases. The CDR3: CASSPSGTDTQYF. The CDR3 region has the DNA TGCGCCAGCAGCCCTAGCGGTACAGATACGCAGTATTTT. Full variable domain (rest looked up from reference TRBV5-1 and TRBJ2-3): KAGVTQTPRYLIKTRGQQVTLSCSPISGHRSVSWYQQTPGQGLQFLFEYFSETQRNKGNFPGRFSGRQFSNSRSEMNVSTLELGDSALYLCASSPSGTDTQYFGPGTRLTVL.